A selection of T cell receptor beta chains follows, all from one sample in a study of T cells in Graves' hyperthyroidism and ophthalmopathy. TCRdb re-called the multiplex PCR reads through MiXCR, storing one row per CDR3 protein. The table has hundreds of thousands of distinct CDR3 sequences, less than 25% seen once. Sample: blood. The receptor set was obtained from a man aged 25-45 years with Graves' ophthalmopathy. The CDR3 runs from the conserved cysteine through the conserved F or W. Each record gives: J gene, clone size, V gene, D gene, CDR3 DNA, CDR3 protein. D genes are given only for firm matches. Clone size, where shown, is once, few, many, or a class for clones that have expanded.

TRBJ1-5 | - | TRBV5-6 | TRBD1 | TGTGCCAGCAGTCTGACAGGGGTTGAGCAGCCCCAGCATTTT | CASSLTGVEQPQHF
TRBJ2-3 | - | TRBV28 | TRBD2 | TGTGCCAGCAGTCCGATTGGGACTAGCGGAAGCACAGATACGCAGTATTTT | CASSPIGTSGSTDTQYF
TRBJ2-3 | few | TRBV7-6 | - | TGTGCCAGCAGCCAATACCACGGGAGTGTTCAGGCAGATACGCAGTATTTT | CASSQYHGSVQADTQYF
TRBJ1-4 | - | TRBV5-1 | - | TGCGCCAGCAGCGTACAGGGAGCTAATGAAAAACTGTTTTTT | CASSVQGANEKLFF
TRBJ2-1 | few | TRBV13 | TRBD1 | TGTGCCAGCAGCCCCTCCTCCGGGACAGGGTTTTCCTACAATGAGCAGTTCTTC | CASSPSSGTGFSYNEQFF
TRBJ2-7 | few | TRBV5-1 | - | TGCGCCAGCAGCTTACAAGCGTCCAGCTACGAGCAGTACTTC | CASSLQASSYEQYF
TRBJ2-7 | - | TRBV30 | - | TGTGCCTGGAGTGTATCCGGGGACTACGAGCAGTACTTC | CAWSVSGDYEQYF
TRBJ1-2 | many | TRBV11-2 | - | TGTGCCAGCAACGAACCGGGGGGACCTACTAACTATGGCTACACCTTC | CASNEPGGPTNYGYTF
TRBJ2-5 | many | TRBV28 | - | TGTGCCAGCAGTCGTCTAGCAGGCAGTGAGCAAGAGACCCAGTACTTC | CASSRLAGSEQETQYF
TRBJ2-5 | - | TRBV3-1 | TRBD2 | TGTGCCAGCAGCCAGCCCTGGACTAGCCAAGAGACCCAGTACTTC | CASSQPWTSQETQYF
TRBJ2-7 | - | TRBV5-1 | - | TGCGCCAGCCGCTCGGCGGGGTACGAGCAGTACTTC | CASRSAGYEQYF
TRBJ2-3 | - | TRBV19 | - | TGTGCCAGTGGCCTAGGGGCAATCAGCACAGATACGCAGTATTTT | CASGLGAISTDTQYF
TRBJ1-1 | many | TRBV28 | - | TGTGCCAGCAGTTTATGGGGGGGGGTGATGAACACTGAAGCTTTCTTT | CASSLWGGVMNTEAFF
TRBJ2-1 | - | TRBV27 | TRBD1 | TGTGCCAGCAGTTTCGTAGGACAGGGGGCGGTTGAGCAGTTCTTC | CASSFVGQGAVEQFF
TRBJ2-1 | - | TRBV5-1 | - | TGCGCCAGCAGCCCCTCCCAGACAGGAACAGAGCAGTTCTTC | CASSPSQTGTEQFF
TRBJ2-3 | - | TRBV29-1 | TRBD2 | TGCAGCTTCGGACTAGCGGGGGGCACAGATACGCAGTATTTT | CSFGLAGGTDTQYF
TRBJ2-5 | few | TRBV5-5 | - | TGTGCCAGCAACCGACAAGGGAACCAGGGAGAGACCCAGTACTTC | CASNRQGNQGETQYF
TRBJ1-4 | - | TRBV27 | - | TGTGCCAGCAGTTTGAACTTTTTAGAAAAACTGTTTTTT | CASSLNFLEKLFF
TRBJ2-1 | - | TRBV6-6 | - | TGTGCCAGCAGTTACGAGGGAGTAGTGGCGAATGAGCAGTTCTTC | CASSYEGVVANEQFF
TRBJ2-1 | - | TRBV4-2 | - | TGTGCCAGCAGCCAAGCCAAAGGTGCGCGGAATGAGCAGTTCTTC | CASSQAKGARNEQFF
TRBJ1-1 | - | TRBV4-1 | - | TGCGCCAGCAGCCAAGTAGCCGCGAACACTGAAGCTTTCTTT | CASSQVAANTEAFF
TRBJ1-1 | - | TRBV29-1 | - | TGCAGCGTTGGGGGGGGTGGGAACACTGAAGCTTTCTTT | CSVGGGGNTEAFF
TRBJ2-5 | many | TRBV9 | TRBD2 | TGTGCCAGCAGCGTAGAGGCTAGCGGGATAAACCAAGAGACCCAGTACTTC | CASSVEASGINQETQYF
TRBJ1-2 | - | TRBV2 | - | TGTGCCAGCAGTGAGTCAAGCGGAACTAACTATGGCTACACCTTC | CASSESSGTNYGYTF
TRBJ1-5 | many | TRBV20-1 | - | TGCAGTGCAGAGGACAGTGAGGGCAGCAATCAGCCCCAGCATTTT | CSAEDSEGSNQPQHF
TRBJ2-1 | - | TRBV13 | TRBD2 | TGTGCCAGCAGCCCGGCCGGGACTAGCGGGATTGATGAGCAGTTCTTC | CASSPAGTSGIDEQFF
TRBJ2-1 | few | TRBV11-1 | TRBD2 | TGTGCCAGCAGCTTGCTAGCGGGAGGGACAAATGAGCAGTTCTTC | CASSLLAGGTNEQFF
TRBJ2-3 | - | TRBV2 | - | TGTGCCAGCAGTGAAGCGGGAGGCAGAGTAAGAGATACGCAGTATTTT | CASSEAGGRVRDTQYF
TRBJ1-5 | few | TRBV28 | - | TGTGCCAGCAGTTTTGGGGGCAGGGGCAACAATCAGCCCCAGCATTTT | CASSFGGRGNNQPQHF
TRBJ2-1 | - | TRBV4-2 | - | TGTGCCAGCAGCTTGGGGGGCGCGATCCACAATGAGCAGTTCTTC | CASSLGGAIHNEQFF
TRBJ1-2 | - | TRBV29-1 | TRBD1 | TGCAGCGTTCTACAGGGGGATTATGGCTACACCTTC | CSVLQGDYGYTF
TRBJ2-5 | few | TRBV4-2 | TRBD2 | TGTGCCAGCAGCCATACCTTCGAGGCTAGCGGGAGCCAAGAGACCCAGTACTTC | CASSHTFEASGSQETQYF
TRBJ2-5 | - | TRBV18 | - | TGTGCCAGCTCGGAGGGAGCCGCAGAGACCCAGTACTTC | CASSEGAAETQYF
TRBJ2-3 | - | TRBV28 | - | TGTGCCAGCAGTTTACCCAGGGGAAGCACAGATACGCAGTATTTT | CASSLPRGSTDTQYF
TRBJ2-1 | few | TRBV19 | TRBD2 | TGTGCCAGTAGTCTGAGACTAGCGGGAGGGGGCAATGAGCAGTTCTTC | CASSLRLAGGGNEQFF
TRBJ2-7 | many | TRBV6-1 | - | TGTGCCAGCAGACCGGGACTTGGCGGGAACGAGCAGTACTTC | CASRPGLGGNEQYF
TRBJ1-4 | - | TRBV4-1 | - | TGCGCCAGCAGCCAAGAACCAGGGAGGACTAATGAAAAACTGTTTTTT | CASSQEPGRTNEKLFF
TRBJ2-1 | - | TRBV12-5 | TRBD2 | TGTGCTAGTGGTTTGGGACTAGCGGGAGGTAATGAGCAGTTCTTC | CASGLGLAGGNEQFF
TRBJ1-1 | few | TRBV6-1 | TRBD1 | TGTGCCAGCAGTCGTATTAGACAGGGACTCTACACTGAAGCTTTCTTT | CASSRIRQGLYTEAFF
TRBJ1-6 | few | TRBV12-3/TRBV12-4 | - | TGTGCCAGCAGCTTAGCGGAGGATTCACCCCTCCACTTT | CASSLAEDSPLHF
TRBJ2-1 | many | TRBV5-1 | - | TGTGCCAGCAGCTTAGCGGTATACAATGAGCAGTTCTTC | CASSLAVYNEQFF
TRBJ1-1 | - | TRBV5-1 | - | TGCGCCAGCAGCTTAAAGGGGGAAGAGAACACTGAAGCTTTCTTT | CASSLKGEENTEAFF
TRBJ1-2 | many | TRBV12-3/TRBV12-4 | TRBD1 | TGTGCCAGCAGCTCCAACCCGACAGGGTCGAATGGCTACACCTTC | CASSSNPTGSNGYTF
TRBJ2-5 | many | TRBV2 | TRBD2 | TGTGCCAGCAGTGAAGCCCTCCTAGCGGGAGGAGGCCAAGAGACCCAGTACTTC | CASSEALLAGGGQETQYF
TRBJ1-1 | many | TRBV12-3/TRBV12-4 | - | TGTGCCAGCAGGCGACAGGCGCACACTGAAGCTTTCTTT | CASRRQAHTEAFF
TRBJ2-7 | few | TRBV4-3 | TRBD1 | TGCGCCAGCAGCCGGGACAGCGTAACCTACGAGCAGTACTTC | CASSRDSVTYEQYF
TRBJ2-2 | few | TRBV19 | - | TGTGCCAGTAATCAGCGGGCGAACACCGGGGAGCTGTTTTTT | CASNQRANTGELFF
TRBJ2-3 | few | TRBV12-3/TRBV12-4 | - | TGTGCCAGCAGTTTCTCAGGGTTTCTCACAGATACGCAGTATTTT | CASSFSGFLTDTQYF
TRBJ2-7 | few | TRBV6-2/TRBV6-3 | TRBD2 | TGTGCCAGCAGCCGTGACGGGGGGTCGGGTTACGAGCAGTACTTC | CASSRDGGSGYEQYF
TRBJ2-7 | many | TRBV3-1 | - | TGTGCCAGCAGCCAGGCGGGGACTCGGAGCTCCTACGAGCAGTACTTC | CASSQAGTRSSYEQYF
TRBJ2-1 | - | TRBV14 | - | TGTGCCAGCAGCCAAAACACCTTTTCTGAGCAGTTCTTC | CASSQNTFSEQFF
TRBJ2-7 | many | TRBV28 | - | TGTGCCATCCGACCGGGACTCCGCTACGAGCAGTACTTC | CAIRPGLRYEQYF
TRBJ2-1 | few | TRBV10-3 | - | TGTGCCATCAGTGACTCTGGGATTGAGCAGTTCTTC | CAISDSGIEQFF
TRBJ1-2 | many | TRBV30 | - | TGTGCCTGGAACACGGGGTTCGGCTACACCTTC | CAWNTGFGYTF
TRBJ2-1 | many | TRBV7-2 | TRBD2 | TGTGCCAGCAGCTTAGTGCTAGCGGGGAACAATGAGCAGTTCTTC | CASSLVLAGNNEQFF
TRBJ1-2 | few | TRBV9 | - | TGTGCCAGCAGCGTAGCTTCGGGTACCTACTATGGCTACACCTTC | CASSVASGTYYGYTF
TRBJ2-1 | - | TRBV6-2/TRBV6-3 | TRBD2 | TGTGCCAGCGGAGTTAGCGGGAGGCTCTACAATGAGCAGTTCTTC | CASGVSGRLYNEQFF
TRBJ2-3 | - | TRBV4-1 | - | TGCGCCAGCAGCCAAGATATGCATACGCAGTATTTT | CASSQDMHTQYF
TRBJ2-3 | many | TRBV11-2 | TRBD2 | TGTGCCAGCAGCTTAGAGTGGGGACTAGCGGCAAGGACAGATACGCAGTATTTT | CASSLEWGLAARTDTQYF